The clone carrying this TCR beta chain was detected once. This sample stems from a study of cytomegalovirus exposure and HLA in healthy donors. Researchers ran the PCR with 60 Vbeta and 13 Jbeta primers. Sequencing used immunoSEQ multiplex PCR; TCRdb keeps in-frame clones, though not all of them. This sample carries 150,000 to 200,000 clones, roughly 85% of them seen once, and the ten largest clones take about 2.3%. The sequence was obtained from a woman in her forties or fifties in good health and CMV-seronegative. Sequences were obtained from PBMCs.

CDR3 sequence reads: CALHEVNGYTF. Here the CDR3 DNA reads TGTGCCCTCCATGAGGTGAATGGCTACACCTTC. V is TRBV28 and J is TRBJ1-2; D unresolved. Germline V gene sequence: CDR1 MDHEN, CDR2 SYDVKM. This CDR3 has 11 amino acids. V was clipped by 11 bases and J by 6 bases, with 13 bases between them.